The source of this T cell receptor beta chain is a study of CD8 T cells in ankylosing spondylitis. Points from the study as a whole: Disease-linked clones displayed a CD8+ phenotype and appeared relatively rarely in peripheral blood. Seemingly characteristic of ankylosing spondylitis blood was a TCR beta motif consisting of about 8 highly homologous variants. The study looked at matched synovial fluid samples from ankylosing spondylitis patients. Disease-linked clones were reported to be significantly enriched there.

The authors made TCR beta libraries by quantitative 5'-RACE with molecular barcodes. MiXCR was run by TCRdb on the 5' RACE reads, yielding one entry per CDR3 protein. The data show 200,000 to 300,000 distinct CDR3 sequences, around a tenth seen once. CDR3 length equals 14 residues. Germline CDR1 DFQATT, CDR2 SNEGSKA (reference sequence). V lost 2 bases and J lost 8, with 15 bases in between. Ten or more counts support this clonotype. Its target is not known. This TCR was sampled from a male donor with ankylosing spondylitis or in good health (not recorded which). The chain combines TRBV20-1 with TRBJ1-4, with D possibly TRBD1 on 5 matching bases. The sequencing sample was made of blood, either unsorted or a sorted T cell fraction (not recorded which). The CDR3 loop is CSARRGQGGEKLFF. As DNA, the CDR3 is TGCAGTGCTAGACGGGGTCAGGGTGGGGAAAAACTGTTTTTT.